These T cell receptor beta chains were read from a single sample in a study of T cell responses to AZD1222 COVID-19 vaccine. This table comes from immunoSEQ multiplex PCR, and its TCRdb copy is limited to in-frame clones, with some not included. The sample carries more than 150,000 clones, around 94% recorded once. Specimen: peripheral blood, collected on day 0 of AZD1222 vaccination. The receptors originated from an adult in good health. The CDR3 runs from the conserved cysteine through the conserved F or W. Fields, in order: V gene, clone size, D gene, J gene, CDR3 DNA, CDR3 protein. The D gene is left open where the match is weak. For some rows the clone size is stated as once, few or many, or as a class when expanded; others skip it.

>TRBV19|.|TRBD2|TRBJ2-7
TGTGCCAGTAGCCAAGCGGGATGGGAGCAGTACTTC
CASSQAGWEQYF
>TRBV10-2|.|.|TRBJ1-6
TGCGCCAGCAGTCCCAGGAGTTCCTATAATTCACCCCTCCACTTT
CASSPRSSYNSPLHF
>TRBV19|.|TRBD1|TRBJ2-7
TGTGCCAGTAGTATAGCGGACAGGGCCGGTCAAGAGCAGTACTTC
CASSIADRAGQEQYF
>TRBV6-5|.|.|TRBJ2-2
TGTGCCAGCAGACTCTCAACAGGTGATACCGGGGAGCTGTTTTTT
CASRLSTGDTGELFF
>TRBV12-5|.|TRBD2|TRBJ2-1
TGTGCTAGTGGTTCGGTGACTAGCGGGAGAGGCTACAATGAGCAGTTCTTC
CASGSVTSGRGYNEQFF
>TRBV5-6|.|.|TRBJ1-4
TGTGCCAGCAGCTTGGGACAGCTTAATGAAAAACTGTTTTTT
CASSLGQLNEKLFF
>TRBV19|.|.|TRBJ2-7
TGTGCCAGTAGTCCCGATACCATGGGGCTGGGAGCCTACGAGCAGTACTTC
CASSPDTMGLGAYEQYF
>TRBV27|.|.|TRBJ1-1
TGTGCCAGCAGTTTATCGTTAAGCACTGAAGCTTTCTTT
CASSLSLSTEAFF
>TRBV18|.|TRBD1|TRBJ1-5
TGTGCCAGCTCACCAAGCACAGGGGGCCAGCCCCAGCATTTT
CASSPSTGGQPQHF
>TRBV7-6|.|TRBD2|TRBJ2-5
TGTGCCAGCAGCCTTGGTTGGGCTAGCGGAACCCAAGAGACCCAGTACTTC
CASSLGWASGTQETQYF
>TRBV7-2|.|TRBD1|TRBJ1-5
TGTGCCAGCAGCTTAGTGGGACAGGGGGCCGCTCAGCCCCAGCATTTT
CASSLVGQGAAQPQHF
>TRBV27|.|.|TRBJ1-5
TGTGCCAGCAGTTTTGCCAGGGACGGGAATCAGCCCCAGCATTTT
CASSFARDGNQPQHF
>TRBV10-3|.|.|TRBJ1-1
TGTGCCATCGGTCAAGGGTTGACTGAAGCTTTCTTT
CAIGQGLTEAFF
>TRBV28|.|TRBD1|TRBJ1-1
TGTGCCAGCAGGTCCTCCGGGACAGGTCGGACTGAAGCTTTCTTT
CASRSSGTGRTEAFF
>TRBV12-3/TRBV12-4|.|TRBD1|TRBJ1-2
TGTGCCAGCAGTTCCGACAGGGCTTATGGCTACACCTTC
CASSSDRAYGYTF
>TRBV29-1|.|.|TRBJ2-6
TGCAGCGTTCCCGGGTACTCTGGGGCCAACGTCCTGACTTTC
CSVPGYSGANVLTF
>TRBV11-2|.|.|TRBJ1-1
TGTGCCAGCAGCCTTGGGGACAACACTGAAGCTTTCTTT
CASSLGDNTEAFF
>TRBV7-8|.|.|TRBJ2-3
TGTGCCAGCAGCCCCGGCTTCACGCAGTATTTT
CASSPGFTQYF
>TRBV5-6|.|.|TRBJ2-3
TGTGCCAGCAGCAGTAGTCGTCTAGCTGGCTCAGATACGCAGTATTTT
CASSSSRLAGSDTQYF
>TRBV4-1|.|.|TRBJ1-4
TGCGCCAGCAGCCTTGGGACGGGAAGTAATGAAAAACTGTTTTTT
CASSLGTGSNEKLFF
>TRBV10-3|.|.|TRBJ2-3
TGTGCCATCAGTGAGTCACAAGGGATTAGTAACACAGATACGCAGTATTTT
CAISESQGISNTDTQYF
>TRBV18|.|.|TRBJ1-5
TGTGCCAGCTCAACCAGGGGACCCTATAGCAATCAGCCCCAGCATTTT
CASSTRGPYSNQPQHF
>TRBV6-5|.|.|TRBJ1-2
TGTGCCAGCAGGACGACAGAACTTAACTATGGCTACACCTTC
CASRTTELNYGYTF
>TRBV21-1|many|.|TRBJ1-5
TGTGCCAGCAGCAAAGCGCGGATAGTAGGGGACAATCAGCCCCAGCATTTT
CASSKARIVGDNQPQHF
>TRBV5-1|.|.|TRBJ2-7
TGCGCCAGCAGCTTGGCCGACTATACGACTCGCCTTTACGAGCAGTACTTC
CASSLADYTTRLYEQYF
>TRBV11-2|.|.|TRBJ2-7
TGTGCCAGCAGCTCGTCTTGGAGCTCCTACGAGCAGTACTTC
CASSSSWSSYEQYF
>TRBV27|.|.|TRBJ1-1
TGTGCCAGCAGACCAACAGTGATGAACACTGAAGCTTTCTTT
CASRPTVMNTEAFF
>TRBV29-1|.|TRBD1|TRBJ2-7
TGCAGCGTGAGGGACAGAGCCTACGAGCAGTACTTC
CSVRDRAYEQYF
>TRBV9|.|.|TRBJ1-3
TGTGCCAGCAGCCCCCGAGGGCCTAGCTCTGGAAACACCATATATTTT
CASSPRGPSSGNTIYF
>TRBV3-1/TRBV3-2|.|.|TRBJ1-3
TGTGCCAGCAACAATAGGCCTGCCGGAAGAGGAAACACCATATATTTT
CASNNRPAGRGNTIYF
>TRBV6-5|.|.|TRBJ1-2
TGTGCCAGCAAGCTTCGAGGGCTCTATGGCTACACCTTC
CASKLRGLYGYTF
>TRBV6-1|.|.|TRBJ1-2
TGTGCCAGCAGTGAAGTGAGGAAGGGGTTCATCTATGGCTACACCTTC
CASSEVRKGFIYGYTF
>TRBV5-4|.|TRBD2|TRBJ2-5
TGTGCCAGCAGCCATTCGGGGGGAGGTTTAAAGACCCAGTACTTC
CASSHSGGGLKTQYF
>TRBV10-3|.|TRBD2|TRBJ2-1
TGTGCCATCAGTGGAGCGGGGGGCAATGAGCAGTTCTTC
CAISGAGGNEQFF
>TRBV4-3|.|TRBD1|TRBJ1-2
TGCGCCAGCAGCCAAGCAGGGGGTGGCTACACCTTC
CASSQAGGGYTF
>TRBV29-1|.|.|TRBJ1-2
TGCAGCGTTGAAGGGACAGACGGCTACACCTTC
CSVEGTDGYTF
>TRBV30|once|TRBD1|TRBJ1-1
TGTGCCTGCCGCGGACAGGGTGACACTGAAGCTTTCTTT
CACRGQGDTEAFF
>TRBV11-2|.|.|TRBJ1-6
TGTGCCAGCAGCTTAGTACGGTATAATTCACCCCTCCACTTT
CASSLVRYNSPLHF
>TRBV5-1|.|.|TRBJ2-1
TGCGCCAGCAGTGAGGGGCGTTCCTACAATGAGCAGTTCTTC
CASSEGRSYNEQFF
>TRBV5-6|.|.|TRBJ2-1
TGTGCCAGCAGCTTAATGGAGCGGGTCTACAATGAGCAGTTCTTC
CASSLMERVYNEQFF
>TRBV13|.|TRBD1|TRBJ1-2
TGTGCCAGCAGCTTAGCCGGGACAGGATCTAATGGCTACACCTTC
CASSLAGTGSNGYTF
>TRBV25-1|.|TRBD1|TRBJ1-4
TGTGCCAGCAGGAGGGACAGCACTTCTAATGAAAAACTGTTTTTT
CASRRDSTSNEKLFF
>TRBV11-2|.|.|TRBJ2-7
TGTGCCAGCAGACACCAGGGAGTTAGTGACGAGCAGTACTTC
CASRHQGVSDEQYF
>TRBV10-3|.|.|TRBJ1-2
TGTGCCGGACGGGGAGGAAACTATGGCTACACCTTC
CAGRGGNYGYTF
>TRBV7-9|once|TRBD1|TRBJ2-1
TGTGCCAGCAGCTCCCTTTCGGACAGGAATGAGCAGTTCTTC
CASSSLSDRNEQFF
>TRBV9|.|.|TRBJ1-2
TGTGCCAGCAGCGTAGGGGATACAGTCTATCAGGATGGCTACACCTTC
CASSVGDTVYQDGYTF
>TRBV6-2/TRBV6-3|.|.|TRBJ2-7
TGTGCCAGCAGTCATAGCTACGAGCAGTACTTC
CASSHSYEQYF